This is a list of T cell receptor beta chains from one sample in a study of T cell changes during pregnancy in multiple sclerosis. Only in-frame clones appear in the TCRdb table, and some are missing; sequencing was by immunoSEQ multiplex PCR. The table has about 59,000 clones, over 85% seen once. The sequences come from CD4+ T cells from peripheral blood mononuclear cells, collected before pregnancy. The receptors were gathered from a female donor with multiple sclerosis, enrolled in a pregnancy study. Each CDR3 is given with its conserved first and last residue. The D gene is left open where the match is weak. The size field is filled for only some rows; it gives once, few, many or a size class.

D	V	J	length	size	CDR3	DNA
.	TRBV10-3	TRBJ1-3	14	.	CAIRPGLIGNTIYF	TGTGCCATCAGACCGGGACTCATAGGAAACACCATATATTTT
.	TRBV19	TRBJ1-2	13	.	CASSMQGGDGYTF	TGTGCCAGTAGTATGCAAGGGGGGGACGGCTACACCTTC
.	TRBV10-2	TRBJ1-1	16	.	CASRAQGPLLNTEAFF	TGCGCCAGCAGGGCTCAGGGGCCCCTATTGAACACTGAAGCTTTCTTT
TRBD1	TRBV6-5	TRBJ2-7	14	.	CASKFGQADYEQYF	TGTGCCAGCAAATTTGGACAGGCGGACTACGAGCAGTACTTC
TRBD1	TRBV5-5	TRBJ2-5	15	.	CASSNGQGRRETQYF	TGTGCCAGCAGCAATGGACAGGGGCGGAGGGAGACCCAGTACTTC
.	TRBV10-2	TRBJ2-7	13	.	CASSVLETYEQYF	TGCGCCAGCAGTGTACTAGAGACCTACGAGCAGTACTTC
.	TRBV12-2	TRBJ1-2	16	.	CASRWRLEGQHYGYTF	TGTGCAAGTCGCTGGCGGCTAGAAGGACAACACTATGGCTACACCTTC
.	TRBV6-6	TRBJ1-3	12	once	CASSQTVYTIYF	TGTGCCAGCAGCCAAACTGTTTACACCATATATTTT
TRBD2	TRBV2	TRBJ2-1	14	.	CASTRTSEYNEQFF	TGTGCCAGCACCCGGACTAGCGAGTACAATGAGCAGTTCTTC
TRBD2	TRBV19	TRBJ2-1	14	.	CASSPTSGRGEQFF	TGTGCCAGTAGTCCGACTAGCGGGAGAGGGGAGCAGTTCTTC
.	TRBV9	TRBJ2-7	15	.	CASSVGSGSTYEQYF	TGTGCCAGCAGCGTAGGGAGCGGGTCGACCTACGAGCAGTACTTC
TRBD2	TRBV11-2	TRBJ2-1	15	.	CASSLVVTSGNEQFF	TGTGCCAGCAGCTTAGTCGTGACTAGCGGGAATGAGCAGTTCTTC
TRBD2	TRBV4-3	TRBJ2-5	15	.	CASSQLAGVGETQYF	TGCGCCAGCAGCCAACTAGCGGGAGTCGGAGAGACCCAGTACTTC
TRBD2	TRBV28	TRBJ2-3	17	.	CASSWGLAGVSTDTQYF	TGTGCCAGCAGTTGGGGACTAGCGGGCGTAAGCACAGATACGCAGTATTTT
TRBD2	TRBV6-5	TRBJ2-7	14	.	CASSRLAGTYEQYF	TGTGCCAGCAGTAGACTAGCGGGGACCTACGAGCAGTACTTC
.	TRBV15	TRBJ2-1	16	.	CATSPQGSSSYNEQFF	TGTGCCACCAGCCCTCAGGGGAGCAGCTCCTACAATGAGCAGTTCTTC
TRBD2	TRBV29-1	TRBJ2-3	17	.	CSLLGTIAGTSTDTQYF	TGCAGCCTACTGGGGACCATAGCGGGTACTAGCACAGATACGCAGTATTTT
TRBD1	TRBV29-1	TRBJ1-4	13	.	CSVAGGTNEKLFF	TGCAGCGTGGCAGGGGGGACTAATGAAAAACTGTTTTTT
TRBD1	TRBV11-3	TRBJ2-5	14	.	CASGIRQGPETQYF	TGTGCCAGCGGGATTAGACAGGGGCCGGAGACCCAGTACTTC
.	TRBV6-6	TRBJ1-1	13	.	CASSGRGNTEAFF	TGTGCCAGCAGTGGTCGGGGGAACACTGAAGCTTTCTTT
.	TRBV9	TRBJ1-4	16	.	CASSVGQTSIGEKLFF	TGTGCCAGCAGCGTAGGACAGACTTCTATCGGTGAAAAACTGTTTTTT
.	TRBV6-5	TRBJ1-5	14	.	CASSYGGGNQPQHF	TGTGCCAGCAGTTATGGGGGAGGGAATCAGCCCCAGCATTTT
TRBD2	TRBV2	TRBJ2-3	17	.	CASSEWEGLGSTDTQYF	TGTGCCAGCAGTGAGTGGGAGGGCCTAGGTAGCACAGATACGCAGTATTTT
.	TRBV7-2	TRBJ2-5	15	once	CASSLRSRFQETQYF	TGTGCCAGCAGCTTGAGGTCCAGATTCCAAGAGACCCAGTACTTC
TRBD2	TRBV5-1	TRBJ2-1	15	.	CASSQAGTSGSEEFF	TGCGCCAGCAGCCAAGCCGGGACTAGCGGGAGTGAAGAGTTCTTC
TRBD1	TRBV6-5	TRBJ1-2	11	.	CASSQGVGYTF	TGTGCCAGCAGCCAGGGGGTTGGCTACACCTTC
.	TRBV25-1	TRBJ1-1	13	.	CASWAGVGTEAFF	TGTGCCTCATGGGCGGGGGTGGGCACTGAAGCTTTCTTT
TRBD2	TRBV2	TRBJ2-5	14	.	CASTNTRTSGTQYF	TGTGCCAGCACGAACACCCGGACTAGCGGGACCCAGTACTTC
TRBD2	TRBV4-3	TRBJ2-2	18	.	CASSRGLAGGLNTGELFF	TGCGCCAGCAGCCGAGGACTAGCGGGAGGATTGAACACCGGGGAGCTGTTTTTT
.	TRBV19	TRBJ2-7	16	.	CASSIRTGGFTNEQYF	TGTGCCAGTAGTATTAGAACAGGTGGCTTTACTAACGAGCAGTACTTC
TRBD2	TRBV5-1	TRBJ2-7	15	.	CASSLGTLAGDEQYF	TGCGCCAGCAGCTTGGGTACTCTAGCGGGAGACGAGCAGTACTTC
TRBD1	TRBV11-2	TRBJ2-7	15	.	CASSVAGTGNYEQYF	TGTGCCAGCAGCGTGGCGGGGACAGGAAACTACGAGCAGTACTTC
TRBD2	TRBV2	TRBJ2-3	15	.	CASSSAAGGTDTQYF	TGTGCCAGCAGCTCTGCAGCGGGGGGCACAGATACGCAGTATTTT
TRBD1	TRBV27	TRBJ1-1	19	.	CASSLIPNLGQALNTEAFF	TGTGCCAGCAGTTTAATACCGAACCTTGGACAGGCATTGAACACTGAAGCTTTCTTT
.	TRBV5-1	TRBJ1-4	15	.	CASSLRGLDNEKLFF	TGCGCCAGCAGCTTGAGAGGGCTAGATAATGAAAAACTGTTTTTT
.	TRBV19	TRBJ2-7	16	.	CASSIKPRSSSYEQYF	TGTGCCAGTAGTATTAAGCCCAGGTCGAGCTCCTACGAGCAGTACTTC
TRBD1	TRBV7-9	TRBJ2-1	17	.	CASSLVVGTGVQTEQFF	TGTGCCAGCAGCTTAGTGGTTGGGACAGGGGTCCAAACTGAGCAGTTCTTC
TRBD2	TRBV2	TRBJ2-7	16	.	CASRDPGLAGSYEQYF	TGTGCCAGCAGGGATCCGGGACTAGCGGGGTCCTACGAGCAGTACTTC